These 20 T cell receptor beta chains originate from one sample sequenced in a study of response to subunit inactivated influenza vaccine (dated by TCRdb to 2016 to 2019). Library construction relied on RT-PCR. The sequencing machine was an Illumina HiSeq 2500. The public reads were quality trimmed at Q25 with fastp and then assembled into clones with MiXCR by TCRdb, keeping productive beta chains. Each entry is one CDR3 protein sequence, shown with its most common DNA and genes. The sample table contains a few hundred thousand distinct CDR3 sequences; only one count was recorded for approximately 14% of them. The leading ten clones occupy approximately 10% of the sample. The sequencing used PBMCs from blood, collected about 12 days after vaccination. Source of these receptors: a man aged 45-65 years who received an inactivated influenza vaccine. Donor details come from another sample of the same person, matched by shared clones.

This clonotype turned up a few times. The V gene is TRBV5-1, the J gene TRBJ2-7, with D perhaps TRBD2 (5 bases). This CDR3 region has 14 residues. CDR1 SGHRS and CDR2 YFSETQ come from the germline V gene. Deletions cut 0 bases from V and 5 bases from J, with 12 bases between. This chain's CDR3 is CASSLGGSSNEQYF. The CDR3 bases are TGCGCCAGCAGCTTGGGAGGGAGTAGCAACGAGCAGTACTTC. Complete variable domain (other parts from reference TRBV5-1 and TRBJ2-7): KAGVTQTPRYLIKTRGQQVTLSCSPISGHRSVSWYQQTPGQGLQFLFEYFSETQRNKGNFPGRFSGRQFSNSRSEMNVSTLELGDSALYLCASSLGGSSNEQYFGPGTRLTVT.

The chain employs TRBV24-1 and TRBJ2-2; D remains ambiguous. CDR3 length: 15 residues. Germline values: CDR1 KGHDR, CDR2 SFDVKD. V lost 4 bases and J 1 base, leaving 9 bases between the germline ends. CDR3 nucleotides: TGTGCCACCAGTGACACGAAGCGGAACACCGGGGAGCTGTTTTTT. This translates into CATSDTKRNTGELFF.

This sequence joins TRBV11-2 and TRBJ2-4; tentative D call: TRBD2 (6 bases). Between the trimmed V and J ends, which lost 0 bases and 10 bases, there was a span of 10 bases. Germline V gene data show CDR1 as SGHAT and CDR2 as FQNNGV. The CDR3 length is 13 residues. The CDR3 DNA follows: TGTGCCAGCAGCTTAGATGCCAGCGGGATTCAGTACTTC. This gives the protein CASSLDASGIQYF.

The rearrangement joins TRBV27 to TRBJ1-2; the D is unclear. Trimming stripped 3 bases from V and 2 bases from J, with 16 bases between. The germline V gene encodes CDR1 MNHEY and CDR2 SMNVEV (reference sequence). CDR3 length: 16 residues. The CDR3 region is CASSFIGKQSNYGYTF. In DNA form, the CDR3 reads TGTGCCAGCAGTTTTATCGGCAAACAATCGAACTATGGCTACACCTTC.

The chain employs TRBV5-1 and TRBJ2-5; D unclear. The CDR3 length is 14 residues. With 6 bases removed from V and 2 bases from J, the gap between germline ends came to 14 bases. Germline V lookup: CDR1 SGHRS, CDR2 YFSETQ. Here the CDR3 reads CASMGIGAQETQYF. Here the CDR3 DNA reads TGCGCCAGCATGGGAATAGGTGCTCAAGAGACCCAGTACTTC.

The chain carries TRBV9 and TRBJ1-4, with 7 bases fitting TRBD1. The junction had 5 bases not matched to a gene; V was cut back by 5 bases and J by 1 base. Germline-derived CDR1 and CDR2 are SGDLS and YYNGEE. The CDR3 is 15 amino acids. CDR3 DNA sequence: TGTGCCAGCAGTCTCGCAGGGGGAACTAATGAAAAACTGTTTTTT. Protein product: CASSLAGGTNEKLFF.

CDR3 DNA sequence: TGTGCCAGCAGCTTAGAGCAGGGGAAGAACACCGGGGAGCTGTTTTTT. Its protein is CASSLEQGKNTGELFF. The gene calls are TRBV7-6 and TRBJ2-2; the D gene is possibly TRBD1 (6 bases). V dropped 1 base and J dropped 1 base, with 10 bases sitting between them. The CDR3 extends over 16 amino acids. Germline CDR1 reads SGHVS; CDR2 reads FNYEAQ.

At least ten counts were recorded for this clonotype. The chain employs TRBV10-3 and TRBJ1-1; the D gene is possibly TRBD1 (5 bases). There are 13 residues in the CDR3. V lost 7 bases to trimming and J lost 3 bases, with 12 bases between them. The germline gives CDR1 ENHRY, CDR2 SYGVKD. This CDR3 reads CAIIGDGYTEAFF. Written as DNA, the CDR3 is TGTGCCATCATCGGGGACGGGTACACTGAAGCTTTCTTT.

This rearrangement joins TRBV30 to TRBJ2-2; 7 nucleotides line up with TRBD2. After removal of 3 bases from V and 5 bases from J, the junction contained 6 bases not matched to a gene. CDR3 length: 14 amino acids. Germline loops: CDR1 GTSNPN, CDR2 SVGIG (reference sequence). The CDR3 sequence: CAWRLGGNTGELFF. CDR3 coding DNA: TGTGCCTGGAGATTGGGAGGGAATACCGGGGAGCTGTTTTTT.

The table lists this clonotype with a few counts. This sequence joins TRBV7-8 and TRBJ2-7, with 7 positions matching TRBD2. There are 15 residues in the CDR3. V shed 2 bases, J shed 3 bases, and the junction held 7 bases outside the gene matches. The germline gives CDR1 SGHVS, CDR2 FQNEAQ. The CDR3 DNA reads as TGTGCCAGCAGCTTAACGTCTAGCGGCCGCTACGAGCAGTACTTC. Translating it yields CASSLTSSGRYEQYF.

V usage is TRBV24-1 and J usage is TRBJ1-3, with D uncertain. This CDR3 spans 13 amino acids. Looked up from germline, CDR1 is KGHDR and CDR2 is SFDVKD. V lost 5 bases and J lost 0, with 4 bases in between. CDR3 protein: CATSAHSGNTIYF. CDR3 in DNA: TGTGCCACCAGTGCGCACTCTGGAAACACCATATATTTT.

This clonotype came up a few times. The chain employs TRBV4-1 and TRBJ1-6, with unresolved D. This CDR3 comprises 15 residues. Germline CDR1 is MGHRA and CDR2 is YSYEKL. Trimming stripped 1 base from V and 8 bases from J, with 12 bases between. This CDR3 reads CASSQGQAGYSPLHF. In DNA form, the CDR3 reads TGCGCCAGCAGCCAAGGTCAGGCAGGCTATTCACCCCTCCACTTT.

The chain is built from TRBV28 and TRBJ2-3; TRBD1 agrees at 8 bases. CDR1 is MDHEN, CDR2 SYDVKM, per germline. The junction had 9 bases not matched to a gene; V was cut back by 5 bases and J by 8 bases. The CDR3 loop spans 14 amino acids. The CDR3 region is CASSITGGKGTQYF. CDR3 DNA: TGTGCCAGCAGTATCACAGGGGGGAAGGGTACGCAGTATTTT.

The V call is TRBV28, the J call TRBJ2-5, with 7 positions matching TRBD1. From germline, CDR1 is MDHEN and CDR2 SYDVKM. The CDR3 spans 16 residues. V gave up 5 bases and J gave up 5 bases; unmatched junction bases: 14. The CDR3 sequence is CASSVMVPQGTETQYF. The CDR3 DNA sequence: TGTGCCAGCAGTGTTATGGTCCCACAGGGGACGGAGACCCAGTACTTC. The variable domain in full, completed from reference TRBV28 and TRBJ2-5, reads DVKVTQSSRYLVKRTGEKVFLECVQDMDHENMFWYRQDPGLGLRLIYFSYDVKMKEKGDIPEGYSVSREKKERFSLILESASTNQTSMYLCASSVMVPQGTETQYFGPGTRLLVL.

V usage is TRBV4-2 and J usage is TRBJ1-2; the D is unclear. Germline V gene data show CDR1 as LGHNA and CDR2 as YNFKEQ. Trimming removed 0 bases from V and 8 bases from J, with 16 bases in between. The CDR3 runs 15 residues. CDR3 amino acids: CASSQDGTGREGYTF. The CDR3 region has the DNA TGTGCCAGCAGCCAAGACGGTACGGGGAGGGAAGGCTACACCTTC.

The sample holds a few counts of this clonotype. The chain recombines TRBV7-2 with TRBJ2-7; D is ambiguous. Trimming left V 5 bases short and J 3 bases short, with 14 bases between. The CDR3 has 14 amino acids. The germline V gene encodes CDR1 SGHTA and CDR2 FQGNSA. CDR3: CASSPKAGYYEQYF. Here the CDR3 DNA reads TGTGCCAGCAGCCCTAAGGCAGGCTACTACGAGCAGTACTTC. The full variable domain, completed using reference TRBV7-2 and TRBJ2-7, is GAGVSQSPSNKVTEKGKDVELRCDPISGHTALYWYRQSLGQGLEFLIYFQGNSAPDKSGLPSDRFSAERTGGSVSTLTIQRTQQEDSAVYLCASSPKAGYYEQYFGPGTRLTVT.

This clonotype was detected only a few times. The V gene is TRBV6-2 or TRBV6-3, the J gene TRBJ2-1; 11 bases map to TRBD1. CDR3 length equals 16 residues. Germline CDR1 reads MNHEY; CDR2 reads SVGEGT. The V segment lost 5 bases and the J segment 3 bases; nucleotides outside the gene matches: 6. CDR3 DNA sequence: TGTGCCAGCAGTGACCGGACAGGGGGCAACTACAATGAGCAGTTCTTC. This translates into CASSDRTGGNYNEQFF.

This clonotype was counted a few times. The chain is built from TRBV2 and TRBJ2-1, with D possibly called TRBD1 or TRBD2 (5 bases each). The germline gives CDR1 SNHLY, CDR2 FYNNEI. The V gene lost 2 bases and the J gene lost 9 bases, with 20 bases spanning the gap. This CDR3 is 16 amino acids long. CDR3: CASSERDPILRSEQFF. In DNA form, the CDR3 reads TGTGCCAGCAGTGAACGGGACCCCATTCTTCGGAGTGAGCAGTTCTTC.

The chain couples TRBV12-3 or TRBV12-4 to TRBJ2-1; 7 bases are shared with TRBD2. V shed 6 bases, J shed 6 bases, and the junction held 2 bases outside the gene matches. This CDR3 comprises 12 residues. The CDR3 sequence: CASRGTTNEQFF. CDR3 nucleotide sequence: TGTGCCAGCAGGGGGACTACCAATGAGCAGTTCTTC.

The chain carries TRBV7-9 and TRBJ1-1; D may be TRBD1 (5 bases). The CDR3 consists of 15 residues. CDR1 is SEHNR, CDR2 FQNEAQ, per germline (reference sequence). The V and J ends lost 5 bases and 4 bases respectively, with 17 bases between them. The DNA of the CDR3 is TGTGCCAGCAGCCCCCAGTATGCAGGGAGCACTGAAGCTTTCTTT. Translating it yields CASSPQYAGSTEAFF.